A single T cell receptor beta chain is shown here with its context. The data were obtained in a study of blood T cell repertoires in COVID-19. CDR1 is KGHSH and CDR2 is LQKENI in the germline V gene. V lost 1 base to trimming and J lost 5 bases; unmatched junction nucleotides: 11. The CDR3 runs 18 residues. Assay used: immunoSEQ multiplex PCR; TCRdb lists only in-frame clones, some missing. There are 310,000 or so clones in the sample; roughly 87% occur only once, and roughly a tenth lies in the top ten. Sequencing used peripheral blood. The J gene is TRBJ2-3, the V gene TRBV18; 11 bases fit TRBD2. This TCR was sampled from a man aged 25 to 40 with COVID-19, enrolled during active disease. CDR3 nucleotides: TGTGCCAGCTCACCACGACTAGCGGGAAACCAAGGGGGAGATACGCAGTATTTT. It specifies CASSPRLAGNQGGDTQYF.